The rows below give T cell receptor beta chains drawn from one sample of a study of cytomegalovirus exposure and HLA in healthy donors. Data came from immunoSEQ multiplex PCR; TCRdb stores just in-frame clones and leaves some out. The sample table includes some 48,000 clones. Sequencing was carried out using PBMCs. The receptors originated from a male donor in good health and CMV-seropositive. The CDR3 runs from the conserved cysteine through the conserved F or W. The order of the fields is J gene, D gene, V gene, CDR3 DNA, CDR3 protein. A D gene is named only where the DNA matches it firmly.

TRBJ2-1 TRBD2 TRBV27 TGTGCCAGCAGTCTCCTAACTAGCGGGGGGGCAGGAGAGCAGTTCTTC CASSLLTSGGAGEQFF
TRBJ2-7 . TRBV4-2 TGTGCCAGCAGCCAAGAGCGGGACGGATCCTACGAGCAGTACTTC CASSQERDGSYEQYF
TRBJ2-6 . TRBV6-5 TGTGCCAGCAGTTACAGGCAGGCGGCCAACGTCCTGACTTTC CASSYRQAANVLTF
TRBJ1-5 . TRBV4-1 TGCGCCAGCAGCCAAGACAGGGCGTCCCAGCCCCAGCATTTT CASSQDRASQPQHF
TRBJ2-7 TRBD2 TRBV7-6 TGTGCCAGCAGCTTAGAATTTAGCGGGGCGGGGGAGCAGTACTTC CASSLEFSGAGEQYF
TRBJ2-3 TRBD1 TRBV4-2 TGTGCCAGCAGCCAAACCTCAACAGGGGGCAGCACAGATGCGCAGTATTTT CASSQTSTGGSTDAQYF
TRBJ2-7 . TRBV7-2 TGTGCCAGCAGCCCTTCCGGCCCGGCAGGGAAGTACTTC CASSPSGPAGKYF
TRBJ2-5 . TRBV4-2 TGTGCCAGCAGCCAAGATCTGGAGGAGACCCAGTACTTC CASSQDLEETQYF
TRBJ1-2 . TRBV6-1 TGTGCCAGCAGTGATTTTCACGGGGGGGGCTATGGCTACACCTTC CASSDFHGGGYGYTF
TRBJ1-2 . TRBV4-3 TGCGCCAGCAGCCTAGGGGACTTTTGGGGAGGGGTGGATGGCTACACCTTC CASSLGDFWGGVDGYTF
TRBJ2-5 . TRBV28 TGTGCCAGCAGTCCCTGGGGGCCCCAAGAGACCCAGTACTTC CASSPWGPQETQYF
TRBJ1-1 TRBD1 TRBV2 TGTGCCAGCAGTACGGACAGGGGGCGCGGTAACACTGAAGCCTTCTTT CASSTDRGRGNTEAFF
TRBJ2-7 . TRBV27 TGTGCCAGCAGTTTAGGAGGGGCGAACGAGCAGTACTTC CASSLGGANEQYF
TRBJ1-1 . TRBV6-5 TGTGCCAGCAGTTGGGACTCCTACGGATCTGAAGCTTTCTTT CASSWDSYGSEAFF
TRBJ2-7 TRBD2 TRBV6-5 TGTGCCAGCAGCCCGGGGGGTACACACGAGCAGTACTTC CASSPGGTHEQYF
TRBJ2-5 . TRBV19 TGTGCCAGTAGTATACGGCCCGGGGAGACCCAGTACTTC CASSIRPGETQYF
TRBJ2-7 . TRBV6-5 TGTGCCAGCAGTTACGCAGGGTCGGGCGAGCAGTACTTC CASSYAGSGEQYF
TRBJ1-2 . TRBV28 TGTGCCGGCAGTCAGGGCCTGGTCTATGGCTACACCTTC CAGSQGLVYGYTF
TRBJ2-7 . TRBV6-1 TGTGCCAGCAGTGAAGCAAGGGGTGAGCAGTACTTC CASSEARGEQYF
TRBJ1-4 . TRBV2 TGTGCCAGCAGTGAAGTGGGAGGTAATGAAAAACTGTTTTTT CASSEVGGNEKLFF
TRBJ1-4 . TRBV30 TGTGCCTGGAGTGTGGGGGAGGGGTCTGAAAAACTGTTTTTT CAWSVGEGSEKLFF
TRBJ1-3 . TRBV15 TGTGCCACCAGCAAACCTACCGAAAACACCATATATTTT CATSKPTENTIYF
TRBJ1-1 TRBD1 TRBV5-6 TGTGCCAGCAGCTTGGGCGGACAGGGTGGGACTGAAGCTTTCTTT CASSLGGQGGTEAFF
TRBJ2-3 TRBD2 TRBV5-1 TGCGCCAGCAGCCGGGAGGGAACTAGCGGGGGTCGGCGGGATACGCAGTATTTT CASSREGTSGGRRDTQYF
TRBJ1-3 TRBD1 TRBV4-2 TGTGCCAGCAGCCAAGCGGGGACAGCTGGAAACACCATATATTTT CASSQAGTAGNTIYF
TRBJ2-7 TRBD2 TRBV27 TGTGCCAGCAGTTTATCGGTAGCTAGCGGGGCCTACGAGCAGTACTTC CASSLSVASGAYEQYF
TRBJ1-4 . TRBV7-2 TGTGCCAGCAGCTGGGGGCTATCAACTAATGAAAAACTGTTTTTT CASSWGLSTNEKLFF
TRBJ2-1 TRBD2 TRBV7-8 TGTGCCAGCAGCAGGGGACTAGCGGGGGTCAATGAGCAGTTCTTC CASSRGLAGVNEQFF
TRBJ1-3 TRBD1 TRBV18 TGTGCCAGCTCACCTGGACAGGGCGGTGGAAACACCATATATTTT CASSPGQGGGNTIYF
TRBJ1-2 TRBD1 TRBV5-6 TGTGCCAGCAGGTCACAGGGGACTTTCTATGGCTACACCTTC CASRSQGTFYGYTF
TRBJ1-3 TRBD1 TRBV6-5 TGTGCCAACCCCAAAACGGAGGGGGCCGGAAACACCATATATTTT CANPKTEGAGNTIYF
TRBJ2-7 . TRBV5-4 TGTGCCAGCAGCTTGGCCCCGACAGGCTCTGCGGTCGAGCAGTACTTC CASSLAPTGSAVEQYF
TRBJ2-4 . TRBV5-4 TGTGCCAGCAGCTTGGGAGACAGGGCCAAAAACATTCAGTACTTC CASSLGDRAKNIQYF
TRBJ1-1 TRBD1 TRBV19 TGTGCCACCGGGACAGGGAACACTGAAGCTTTCTTT CATGTGNTEAFF
TRBJ2-3 . TRBV19 TGTGCCAGTAGTCCTCTAGCGTTCCCTTTAAATACGCAGTATTTT CASSPLAFPLNTQYF
TRBJ2-7 TRBD1 TRBV19 TGTGCCAGTAGCCTACCGGGACAGGGGGCCTACGAGCAGTACTTC CASSLPGQGAYEQYF
TRBJ1-6 TRBD1 TRBV6-1 TGTGCCAGCAGGGACCCGGGACAGCCTAATTCACCCCTCCACTTT CASRDPGQPNSPLHF
TRBJ1-6 . TRBV28 TGTGCCAGCAGTCCTGGGGAGGGTTCACCCCTCCATTTT CASSPGEGSPLHF
TRBJ2-3 TRBD2 TRBV10-3 TGTGCCATCAGTGGGACGGGGGGAGCGGGGGGCCCTACAGATACGCAGTATTTT CAISGTGGAGGPTDTQYF
TRBJ1-2 . TRBV7-2 TGTGCCAGCAGCTCACCAACCAGTCGCTACACCTTC CASSSPTSRYTF
TRBJ1-5 TRBD1 TRBV28 TGTGCCAGCAACTTACAGGGGTCTAATCAGCCCCAGCATTTT CASNLQGSNQPQHF
TRBJ2-7 . TRBV11-1 TGTGCCAGCAGCACCCCCACAGGGATGGGCTACGAGCAGTACTTC CASSTPTGMGYEQYF
TRBJ2-5 . TRBV6-4 TGTGCCAGCAGTGACCCCGGGACTTGGTCCCAAGAGACCCAGTACTTC CASSDPGTWSQETQYF
TRBJ1-6 . TRBV5-4 TGTGCCAGCAGCTTGGAAGAGGGGGTAATTTCACCCCTCCACTTT CASSLEEGVISPLHF
TRBJ1-2 . TRBV29-1 TGCAGCGTTGGAACGGGGCAGGGGTATGGCTACACCTTC CSVGTGQGYGYTF
TRBJ2-3 TRBD2 TRBV4-2 TGTGCCAGCAGCCAAGATTCCGTCGGGGCGGGGGGCCGGGGAGATACGCAGTATTTT CASSQDSVGAGGRGDTQYF
TRBJ2-4 . TRBV11-2 TGTGCCAGCAGCTCTGGGGGGGCGGGGGACATTCAGTACTTC CASSSGGAGDIQYF
TRBJ2-5 TRBD1 TRBV7-9 TGTGCCAGCAGCATGACAGGGTCGGGGGAGACCCAGTACTTC CASSMTGSGETQYF
TRBJ2-7 TRBD2 TRBV5-5 TGTGCCAGCAGCGGGACTAGCGGGGGTTCCTACGAGCAGTACTTC CASSGTSGGSYEQYF
TRBJ1-4 . TRBV11-1 TGTGCCAGCAGCTTGAACGGTGCAACTAATGAAAAACTGTTTTTT CASSLNGATNEKLFF
TRBJ1-1 . TRBV27 TGTGCCAGCAGTGAAGGCAGGGAGGGCACTGAAGCTTTCTTT CASSEGREGTEAFF
TRBJ1-1 . TRBV5-6 TGTGCCAGCAGCTTCCGGGAGAACACTGAAGCTTTCTTT CASSFRENTEAFF
TRBJ1-1 . TRBV10-2 TGCGCCACCATGAGGACAACGAACACTGAAGCTTTCTTT CATMRTTNTEAFF
TRBJ1-1 . TRBV4-1 TGCGCCAGCAGCCCGGGTGTGGCAGAGGCCACTGAAGCTTTCTTT CASSPGVAEATEAFF